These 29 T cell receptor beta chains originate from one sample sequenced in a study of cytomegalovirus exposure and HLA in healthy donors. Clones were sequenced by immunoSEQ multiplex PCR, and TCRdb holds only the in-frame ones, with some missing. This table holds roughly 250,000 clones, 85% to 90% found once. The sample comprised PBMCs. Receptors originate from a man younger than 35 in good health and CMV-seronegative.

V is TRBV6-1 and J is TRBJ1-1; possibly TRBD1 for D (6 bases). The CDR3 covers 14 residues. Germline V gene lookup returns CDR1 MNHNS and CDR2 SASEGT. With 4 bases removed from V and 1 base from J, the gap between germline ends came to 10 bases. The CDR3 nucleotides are TGTGCCAGCAGTGTAGACAGGTCGAACACTGAAGCTTTCTTT. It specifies CASSVDRSNTEAFF.

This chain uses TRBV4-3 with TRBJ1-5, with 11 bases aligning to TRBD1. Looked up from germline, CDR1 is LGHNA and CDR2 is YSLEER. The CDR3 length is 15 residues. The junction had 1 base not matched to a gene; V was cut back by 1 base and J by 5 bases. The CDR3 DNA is TGCGCCAGCAGCCAAGGGACAGGGGGCTATCAGCCCCAGCATTTT. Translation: CASSQGTGGYQPQHF.

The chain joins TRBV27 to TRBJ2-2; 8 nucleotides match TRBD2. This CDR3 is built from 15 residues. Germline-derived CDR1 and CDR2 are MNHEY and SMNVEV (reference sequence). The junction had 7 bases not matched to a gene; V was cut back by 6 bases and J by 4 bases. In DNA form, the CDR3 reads TGTGCCAGCAGCCCTGAGCGGGGGAGCACCGGGGAGCTGTTTTTT. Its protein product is CASSPERGSTGELFF.

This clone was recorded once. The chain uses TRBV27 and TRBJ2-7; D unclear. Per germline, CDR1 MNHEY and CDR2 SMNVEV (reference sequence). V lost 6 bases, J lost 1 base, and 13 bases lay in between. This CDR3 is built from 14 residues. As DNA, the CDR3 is TGTGCCAGCAGCCCCGGTCCAGCGTCCTACGAGCAGTACTTC. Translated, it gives CASSPGPASYEQYF.

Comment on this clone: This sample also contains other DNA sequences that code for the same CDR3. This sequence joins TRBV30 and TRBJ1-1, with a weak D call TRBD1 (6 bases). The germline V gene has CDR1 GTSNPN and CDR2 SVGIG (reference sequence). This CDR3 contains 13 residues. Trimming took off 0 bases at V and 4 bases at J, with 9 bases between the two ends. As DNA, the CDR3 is TGTGCCTGGAGTGTACAGGGAAGCACTGAAGCTTTCTTT. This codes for CAWSVQGSTEAFF.

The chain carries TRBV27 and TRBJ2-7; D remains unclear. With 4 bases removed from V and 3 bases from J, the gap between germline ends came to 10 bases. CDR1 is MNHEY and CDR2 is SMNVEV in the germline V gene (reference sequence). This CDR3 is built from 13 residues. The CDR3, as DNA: TGTGCCAGCAGTTATGCAGGAAGCTACGAGCAGTACTTC. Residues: CASSYAGSYEQYF.

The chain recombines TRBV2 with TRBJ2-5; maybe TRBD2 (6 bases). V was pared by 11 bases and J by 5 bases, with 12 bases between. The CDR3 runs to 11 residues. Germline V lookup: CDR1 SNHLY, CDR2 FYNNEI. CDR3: CASAGFETQYF. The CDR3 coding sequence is TGTGCCTCCGCGGGGTTTGAGACCCAGTACTTC.

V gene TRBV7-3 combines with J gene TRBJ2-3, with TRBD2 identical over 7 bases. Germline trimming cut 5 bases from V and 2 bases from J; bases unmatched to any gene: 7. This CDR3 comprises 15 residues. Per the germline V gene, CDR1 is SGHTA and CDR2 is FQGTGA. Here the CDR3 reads CASSPSGRPTDTQYF. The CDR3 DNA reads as TGTGCCAGCAGCCCTAGCGGAAGGCCCACAGATACGCAGTATTTT.

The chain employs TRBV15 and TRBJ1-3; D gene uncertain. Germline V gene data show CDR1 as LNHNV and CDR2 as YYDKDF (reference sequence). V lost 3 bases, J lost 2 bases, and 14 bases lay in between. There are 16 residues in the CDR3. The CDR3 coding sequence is TGTGCCACCAGCAGGGATATCGGGGAGACTGGAAACACCATATATTTT. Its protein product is CATSRDIGETGNTIYF.

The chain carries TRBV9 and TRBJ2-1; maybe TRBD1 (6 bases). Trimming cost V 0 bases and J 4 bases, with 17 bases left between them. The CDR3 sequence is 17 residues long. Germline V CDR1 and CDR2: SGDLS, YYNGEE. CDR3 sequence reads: CASSVEARQAIYNEQFF. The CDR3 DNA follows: TGTGCCAGCAGCGTAGAGGCGCGACAGGCTATTTACAATGAGCAGTTCTTC.

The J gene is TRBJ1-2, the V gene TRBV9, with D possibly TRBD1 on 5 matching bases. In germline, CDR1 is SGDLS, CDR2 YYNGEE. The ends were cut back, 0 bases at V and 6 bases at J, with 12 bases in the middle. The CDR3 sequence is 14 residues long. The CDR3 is CASSVALWGNGYTF. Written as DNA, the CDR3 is TGTGCCAGCAGCGTAGCTTTATGGGGCAATGGCTACACCTTC.

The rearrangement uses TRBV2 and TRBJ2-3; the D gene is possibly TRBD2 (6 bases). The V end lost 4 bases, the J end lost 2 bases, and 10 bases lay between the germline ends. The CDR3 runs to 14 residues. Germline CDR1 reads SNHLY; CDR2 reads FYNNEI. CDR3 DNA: TGTGCCAGCAGTGTAGCGGAGACCACAGATACGCAGTATTTT. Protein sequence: CASSVAETTDTQYF. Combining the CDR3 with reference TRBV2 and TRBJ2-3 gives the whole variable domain EPEVTQTPSHQVTQMGQEVILRCVPISNHLYFYWYRQILGQKVEFLVSFYNNEISEKSEIFDDQFSVERPDGSNFTLKIRSTKLEDSAMYFCASSVAETTDTQYFGPGTRLTVL.

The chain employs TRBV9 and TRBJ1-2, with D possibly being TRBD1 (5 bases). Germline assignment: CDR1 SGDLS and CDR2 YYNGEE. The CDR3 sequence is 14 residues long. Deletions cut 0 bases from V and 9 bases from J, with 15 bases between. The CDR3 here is CASSVGREGSSYTF. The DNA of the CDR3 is TGTGCCAGCAGCGTAGGCAGGGAGGGGTCGAGCTACACCTTC. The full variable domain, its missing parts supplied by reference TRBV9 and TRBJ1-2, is DSGVTQTPKHLITATGQRVTLRCSPRSGDLSVYWYQQSLDQGLQFLIQYYNGEERAKGNILERFSAQQFPDLHSELNLSSLELGDSALYFCASSVGREGSSYTFGSGTRLTVV.

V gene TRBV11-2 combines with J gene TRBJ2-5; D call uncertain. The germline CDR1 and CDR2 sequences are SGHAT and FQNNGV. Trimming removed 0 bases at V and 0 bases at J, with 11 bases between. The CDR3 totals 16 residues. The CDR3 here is CASSLDLGLYQETQYF. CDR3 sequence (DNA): TGTGCCAGCAGCTTAGATCTAGGCCTGTACCAAGAGACCCAGTACTTC.

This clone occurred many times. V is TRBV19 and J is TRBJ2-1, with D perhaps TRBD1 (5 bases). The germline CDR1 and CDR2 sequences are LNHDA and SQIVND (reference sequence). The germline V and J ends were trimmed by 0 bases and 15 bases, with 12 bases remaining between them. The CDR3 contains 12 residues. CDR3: CASSIDRQKRFF. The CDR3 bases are TGTGCCAGTAGTATAGACCGACAGAAAAGGTTCTTC.

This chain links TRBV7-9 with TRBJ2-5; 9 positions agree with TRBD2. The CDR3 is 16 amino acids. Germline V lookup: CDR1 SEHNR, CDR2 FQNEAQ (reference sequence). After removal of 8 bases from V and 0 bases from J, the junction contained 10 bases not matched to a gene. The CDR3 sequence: CASVLVGGGDQETQYF. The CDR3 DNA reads TGTGCCAGCGTTTTGGTTGGCGGGGGGGACCAAGAGACCCAGTACTTC.

The CDR3 region has the DNA TGTGCCAGCAGTCCACTAGCGGGGGGCACAGATACGCAGTATTTT. Its protein product is CASSPLAGGTDTQYF. The chain uses TRBV7-3 and TRBJ2-3; TRBD2 matches 11 bases. Germline lookup yields CDR1 SGHTA and CDR2 FQGTGA. The V and J ends lost 6 bases and 1 base, in that order; junction bases with no gene match: 3. The CDR3 length is 15 residues.

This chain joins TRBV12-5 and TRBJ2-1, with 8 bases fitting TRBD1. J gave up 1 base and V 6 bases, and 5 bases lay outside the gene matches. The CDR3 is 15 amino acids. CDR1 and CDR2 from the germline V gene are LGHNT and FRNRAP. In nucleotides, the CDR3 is TGTGCTAGTGGGGCCGGGACAGGTTCCTACAATGAGCAGTTCTTC. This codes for CASGAGTGSYNEQFF.

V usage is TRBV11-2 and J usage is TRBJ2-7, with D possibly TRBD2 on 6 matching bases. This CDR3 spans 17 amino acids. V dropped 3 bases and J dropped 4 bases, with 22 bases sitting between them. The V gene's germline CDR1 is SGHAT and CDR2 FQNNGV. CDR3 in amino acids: CASSFTTAGSGRYEQYF. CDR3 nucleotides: TGTGCCAGCAGCTTCACGACAGCGGGCAGCGGGCGTTACGAGCAGTACTTC. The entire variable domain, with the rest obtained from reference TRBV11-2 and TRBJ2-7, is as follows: EAGVAQSPRYKIIEKRQSVAFWCNPISGHATLYWYQQILGQGPKLLIQFQNNGVVDDSQLPKDRFSAERLKGVDSTLKIQPAKLEDSAVYLCASSFTTAGSGRYEQYFGPGTRLTVT.

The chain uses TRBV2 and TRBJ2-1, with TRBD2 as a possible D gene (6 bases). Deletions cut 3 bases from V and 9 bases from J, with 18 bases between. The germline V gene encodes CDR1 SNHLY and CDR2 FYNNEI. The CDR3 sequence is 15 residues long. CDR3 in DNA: TGTGCCAGCAGTGAGCGGGGTTTCGGAGCCAGTGAGCAGTTCTTC. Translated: CASSERGFGASEQFF.

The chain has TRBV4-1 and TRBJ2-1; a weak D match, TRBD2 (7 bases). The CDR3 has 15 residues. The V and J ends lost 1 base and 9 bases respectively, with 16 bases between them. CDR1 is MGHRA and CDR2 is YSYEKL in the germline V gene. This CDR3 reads CASSQGGGLESEQFF. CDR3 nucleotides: TGCGCCAGCAGCCAAGGGGGGGGCCTCGAGTCTGAGCAGTTCTTC.

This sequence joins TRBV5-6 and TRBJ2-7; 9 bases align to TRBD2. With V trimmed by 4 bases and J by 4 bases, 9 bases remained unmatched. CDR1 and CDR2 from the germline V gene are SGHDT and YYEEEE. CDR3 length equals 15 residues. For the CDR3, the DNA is TGTGCCAGCAGCCTCGAAAAGCGGGGGGAATACGAGCAGTACTTC. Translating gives CASSLEKRGEYEQYF.

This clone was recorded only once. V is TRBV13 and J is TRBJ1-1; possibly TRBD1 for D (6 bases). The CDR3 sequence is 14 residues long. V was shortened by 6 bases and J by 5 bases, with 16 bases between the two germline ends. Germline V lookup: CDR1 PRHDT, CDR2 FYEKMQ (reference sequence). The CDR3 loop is CASRPKGVDTEAFF. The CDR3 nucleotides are TGTGCCAGCAGACCTAAGGGGGTTGATACTGAAGCTTTCTTT.

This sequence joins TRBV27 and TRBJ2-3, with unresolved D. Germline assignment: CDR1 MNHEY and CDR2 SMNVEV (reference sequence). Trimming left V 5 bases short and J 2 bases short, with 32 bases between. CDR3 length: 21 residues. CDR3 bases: TGTGCCAGCAGTCCGGTTTCATTTGGGCCGCCCCGTGGGCTCCCCACAGATACGCAGTATTTT. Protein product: CASSPVSFGPPRGLPTDTQYF.

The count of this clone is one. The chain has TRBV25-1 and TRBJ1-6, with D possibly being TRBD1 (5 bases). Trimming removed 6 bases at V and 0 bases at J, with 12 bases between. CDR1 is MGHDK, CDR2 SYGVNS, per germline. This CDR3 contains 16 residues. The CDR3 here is CASRQTDNSYNSPLHF. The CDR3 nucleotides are TGTGCCAGCAGACAGACAGACAACTCCTATAATTCACCCCTCCACTTT.

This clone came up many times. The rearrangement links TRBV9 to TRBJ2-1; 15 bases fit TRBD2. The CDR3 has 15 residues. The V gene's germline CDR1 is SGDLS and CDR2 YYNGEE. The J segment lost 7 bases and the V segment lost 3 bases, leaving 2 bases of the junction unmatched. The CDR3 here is CASSGGLAGGNEQFF. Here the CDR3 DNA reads TGTGCCAGCAGCGGGGGACTAGCGGGAGGAAATGAGCAGTTCTTC.

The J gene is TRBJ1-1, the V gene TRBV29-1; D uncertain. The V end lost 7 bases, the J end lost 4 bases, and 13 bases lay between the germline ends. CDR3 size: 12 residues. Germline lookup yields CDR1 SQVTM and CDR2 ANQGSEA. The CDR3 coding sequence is TGCAGCGCGCCCGTTGGAGGCACTGAAGCTTTCTTT. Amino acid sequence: CSAPVGGTEAFF. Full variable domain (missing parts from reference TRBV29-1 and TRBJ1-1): SAVISQKPSRDICQRGTSLTIQCQVDSQVTMMFWYRQQPGQSLTLIATANQGSEATYESGFVIDKFPISRPNLTFSTLTVSNMSPEDSSIYLCSAPVGGTEAFFGQGTRLTVV.

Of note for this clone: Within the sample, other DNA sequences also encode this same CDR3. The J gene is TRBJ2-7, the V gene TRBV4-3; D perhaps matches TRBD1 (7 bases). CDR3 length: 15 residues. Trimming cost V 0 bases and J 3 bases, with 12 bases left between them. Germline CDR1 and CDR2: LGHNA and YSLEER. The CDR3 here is CASSQEGGTVYEQYF. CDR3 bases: TGCGCCAGCAGCCAAGAAGGGGGGACAGTCTACGAGCAGTACTTC.

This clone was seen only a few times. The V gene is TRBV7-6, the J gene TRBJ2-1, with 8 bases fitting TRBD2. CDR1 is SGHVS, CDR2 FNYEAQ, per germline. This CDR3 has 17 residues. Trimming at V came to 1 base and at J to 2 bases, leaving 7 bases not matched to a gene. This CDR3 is CASSLGTGGVPYNEQFF. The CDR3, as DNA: TGTGCCAGCAGCTTAGGGACCGGGGGGGTTCCCTACAATGAGCAGTTCTTC.